This passage covers 13 T cell receptor beta chains from one sample sequenced in a study of early T cells in non-severe SARS-CoV-2 infection. TCRdb passed the 5' RACE reads through MiXCR, listing each CDR3 protein once. The sample shows tens of thousands of distinct CDR3 sequences, 11% of them seen only once. The sample taken for sequencing was whole blood. These receptors were taken from an adult who was a healthcare worker with PCR-confirmed SARS-CoV-2 infection or an uninfected control (not recorded which).

This clonotype was seen a few times. The chain has TRBV5-4 and TRBJ2-7, with D maybe TRBD1 (8 bases). Germline V gene lookup returns CDR1 SGHNT and CDR2 YYREEE (reference sequence). The CDR3 spans 15 residues. V was clipped by 0 bases and J by 9 bases, with 19 bases between them. The CDR3 nucleotides read TGTGCCAGCAGCTTGGCTGGGACAGGAGGGAGGGTGCAGTACTTC. Translated: CASSLAGTGGRVQYF.

This clonotype was counted many times. The chain is built from TRBV6-1 and TRBJ2-7; 11 positions match TRBD2. Trimming removed 6 bases from V and 2 bases from J; junction bases left unmatched: 21. This CDR3 is 20 amino acids long. CDR1 is MNHNS, CDR2 SASEGT, per germline. CDR3 bases: TGTGCCAGCAGGGGTTGGGAGGGACAGACCGGGACTAGCGGAACCTACGAGCAGTACTTC. This sequence encodes CASRGWEGQTGTSGTYEQYF.

This clonotype was counted at least ten times. The chain links TRBV7-6 to TRBJ2-3; D gene uncertain. This CDR3 region has 15 residues. The germline gives CDR1 SGHVS, CDR2 FNYEAQ. Trimming removed 5 bases at V and 4 bases at J, with 16 bases between. CDR3 residues: CASSKDMNKADTQYF. The CDR3 DNA is TGTGCCAGCAGCAAAGACATGAATAAGGCAGATACGCAGTATTTT.

The chain couples TRBV7-9 to TRBJ2-3; D possibly uses TRBD1 or TRBD2 (5 bases each). The CDR3 runs to 13 residues. The V gene lost 4 bases and the J gene lost 4 bases, with 9 bases spanning the gap. Per the germline V gene, CDR1 is SEHNR and CDR2 is FQNEAQ (reference sequence). As DNA, the CDR3 is TGTGCCAGCAGCTGGGGGATCGCAGATACGCAGTATTTT. Protein: CASSWGIADTQYF. The full variable domain, rest sourced from reference TRBV7-9 and TRBJ2-3, is DTGVSQNPRHKITKRGQNVTFRCDPISEHNRLYWYRQTLGQGPEFLTYFQNEAQLEKSRLLSDRFSAERPKGSFSTLEIQRTEQGDSAMYLCASSWGIADTQYFGPGTRLTVL.

The sample holds a few counts of this clonotype. V and J are TRBV5-1 and TRBJ2-3, with a weak D call TRBD1 (5 bases). Germline values: CDR1 SGHRS, CDR2 YFSETQ. The V end lost 4 bases, the J end lost 4 bases, and 16 bases lay between the germline ends. This CDR3 comprises 15 residues. The CDR3 DNA is TGCGCCAGCAGCGACCTCCCAGACAGTGCAGATACGCAGTATTTT. It is translated as CASSDLPDSADTQYF.

This clonotype was found many times. The J gene is TRBJ2-7, the V gene TRBV5-1; TRBD1 agrees at 7 bases. With 2 bases clipped from V and 6 bases from J, the junction kept 5 bases outside the gene matches. Germline V gene data show CDR1 as SGHRS and CDR2 as YFSETQ. This CDR3 has 13 amino acids. CDR3 DNA: TGCGCCAGCAGCTTCCGGGACAGCGTCGAGCAGTACTTC. Encoded protein: CASSFRDSVEQYF.

This clonotype was observed at least ten times. The chain recombines TRBV12-3 or TRBV12-4 with TRBJ2-6; D call uncertain. V dropped 3 bases and J dropped 2 bases, with 8 bases sitting between them. CDR3 length equals 15 residues. The CDR3 sequence is CASSFRETGANVLTF. The CDR3 DNA reads as TGTGCCAGCAGTTTTAGGGAAACTGGGGCCAACGTCCTGACTTTC.

This clonotype was seen at least ten times. The chain couples TRBV12-3 or TRBV12-4 to TRBJ2-3; tentatively, D is TRBD2 (5 bases). V was trimmed by 6 bases and J by 2 bases, leaving 9 bases between them. The CDR3 spans 13 residues. DNA for the CDR3: TGTGCCAGCAGGTCCGGGGTCACAGATACGCAGTATTTT. Translation: CASRSGVTDTQYF.

The rearrangement uses TRBV25-1 and TRBJ1-6, with D possibly matching TRBD1 (5 bases). Germline CDR1 MGHDK, CDR2 SYGVNS. The CDR3 covers 14 residues. Trimming left V 6 bases short and J 7 bases short, with 13 bases between. In DNA, the CDR3 is TGTGCCAGCAGCCCCACAGGATACAATTCACCCCTCCACTTT. Amino acids: CASSPTGYNSPLHF.

In its sample, this clonotype was seen a few times. The rearrangement links TRBV29-1 to TRBJ2-7, with D maybe TRBD2 (5 bases). Germline assignment: CDR1 SQVTM and CDR2 ANQGSEA. Trimming shortened V by 7 bases and J by 0 bases, and 16 bases separated the two germline ends. The CDR3 spans 14 residues. The chain's CDR3 is CSAKKGGGSYEQYF. In DNA form, the CDR3 reads TGCAGCGCCAAGAAGGGCGGAGGCTCCTACGAGCAGTACTTC.

This clonotype is labeled as medium-sized. The chain combines TRBV29-1 with TRBJ2-3; unclear D gene. The CDR3 runs 14 residues. The V end lost 0 bases, the J end lost 5 bases, and 12 bases lay between the germline ends. Germline CDR1 is SQVTM and CDR2 is ANQGSEA. CDR3 in amino acids: CSVEDPLGQDTQYF. The CDR3 bases are TGCAGCGTTGAAGATCCTCTGGGCCAAGATACGCAGTATTTT.

The chain has TRBV5-4 and TRBJ2-5; the D is unclear. V gave up 0 bases and J gave up 2 bases, with 11 bases separating them. The length of the CDR3 is 15 residues. Germline V gene lookup returns CDR1 SGHNT and CDR2 YYREEE (reference sequence). The CDR3 region has the DNA TGTGCCAGCAGCTTGGATTTTGTTGGTCAAGAGACCCAGTACTTC. It yields the protein CASSLDFVGQETQYF.

V and J are TRBV27 and TRBJ2-1, with no clear D. The germline gives CDR1 MNHEY, CDR2 SMNVEV (reference sequence). This CDR3 is built from 12 residues. Trimming took off 3 bases at V and 9 bases at J, with 9 bases between the two ends. The CDR3 bases are TGTGCCAGCAGTTTCCCGGCCGGTGAGCAGTTCTTC. Translated: CASSFPAGEQFF.